The clone carrying this T cell receptor beta chain was counted many times. The antigen remains unidentified. This CDR3 spans 12 amino acids. Trimming cost V 1 base and J 4 bases, with 8 bases left between them. Germline CDR1 DFQATT, CDR2 SNEGSKA (reference sequence). This entry is derived from a study of molecular identifiers for immune sequencing clone quantification. Libraries from naive CD8 cells were generated from 20,000 to 1,000,000 sorted cells (with 10%, 30% or 50% RNA). Library preparation followed earlier protocols using designated TCR primers. MiXCR, applied by TCRdb to the PCR reads, yields one record per CDR3 protein. The data contain nearly 650,000 distinct CDR3 sequences, 25% of them seen just once; the ten biggest clones take up around 0.78%. Findings and caveats of the study: Jurkat TCR RNA from one cell was spiked into approximately 930,000 naive cells, and it was reportedly detectable there. Effector cells kept over 99% of their molecules in clones above 20 RNA copies, while naive cells kept under 1% there.

The specimen was naive CD8+ T cells from blood, with Jurkat cell RNA spiked in. Regarding subset: FACS-sorted CD8+CD4-CCR7+CD45RA+ naive T cells. The clonotype was recovered from a human donor in good health. Some libraries in this study had Jurkat cell RNA spiked in. The rearrangement joins TRBV20-1 to TRBJ2-7; no clear D gene. The CDR3 bases are TGCAGTGCTAGAGCAGAGAGTTACGAGCAGTACTTC. Amino acid sequence: CSARAESYEQYF.